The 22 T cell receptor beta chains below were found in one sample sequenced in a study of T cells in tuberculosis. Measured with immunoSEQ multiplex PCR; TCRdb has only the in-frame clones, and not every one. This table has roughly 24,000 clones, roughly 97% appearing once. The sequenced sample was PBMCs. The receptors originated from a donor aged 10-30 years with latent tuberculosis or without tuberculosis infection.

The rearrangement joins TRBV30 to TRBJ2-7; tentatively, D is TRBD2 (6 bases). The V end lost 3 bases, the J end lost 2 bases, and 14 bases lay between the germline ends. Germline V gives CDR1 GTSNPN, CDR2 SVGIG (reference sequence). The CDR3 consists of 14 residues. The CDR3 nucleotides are TGTGCCTGGAGCCCCCGCGGGGCCCCCTACGAGCAGTACTTC. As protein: CAWSPRGAPYEQYF.

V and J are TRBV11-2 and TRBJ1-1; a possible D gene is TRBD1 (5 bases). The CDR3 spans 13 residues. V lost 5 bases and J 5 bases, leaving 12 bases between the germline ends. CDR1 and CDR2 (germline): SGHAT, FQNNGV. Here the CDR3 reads CASSPSQGTEAFF. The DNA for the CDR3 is TGTGCCAGCAGCCCTTCTCAGGGTACTGAAGCTTTCTTT.

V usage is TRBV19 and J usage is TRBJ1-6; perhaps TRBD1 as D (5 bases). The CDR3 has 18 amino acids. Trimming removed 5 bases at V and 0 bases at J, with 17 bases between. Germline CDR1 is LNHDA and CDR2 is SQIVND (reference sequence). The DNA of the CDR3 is TGTGCCAGTAGTGGTAGACAGATGACTGGCTCCTATAATTCACCCCTCCACTTT. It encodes CASSGRQMTGSYNSPLHF.

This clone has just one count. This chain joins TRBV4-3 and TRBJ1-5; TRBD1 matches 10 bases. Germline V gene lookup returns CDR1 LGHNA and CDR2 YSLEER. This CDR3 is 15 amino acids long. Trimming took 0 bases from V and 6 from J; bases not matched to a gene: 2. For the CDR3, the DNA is TGCGCCAGCAGCCAAGATCGACAGGGGGCTCAGCCCCAGCATTTT. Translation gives CASSQDRQGAQPQHF.

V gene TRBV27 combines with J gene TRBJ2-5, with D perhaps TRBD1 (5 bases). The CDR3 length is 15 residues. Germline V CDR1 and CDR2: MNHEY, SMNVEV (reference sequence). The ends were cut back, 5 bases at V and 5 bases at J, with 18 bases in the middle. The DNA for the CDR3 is TGTGCCAGCAGTCAATGGCAGGGCCCCTGGGAGACCCAGTACTTC. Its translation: CASSQWQGPWETQYF.

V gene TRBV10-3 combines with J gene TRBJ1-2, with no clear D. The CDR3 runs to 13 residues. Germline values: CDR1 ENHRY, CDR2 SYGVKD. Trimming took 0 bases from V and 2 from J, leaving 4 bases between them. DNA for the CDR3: TGTGCCATCAGTGAGTCATCAAACTATGGCTACACCTTC. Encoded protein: CAISESSNYGYTF.

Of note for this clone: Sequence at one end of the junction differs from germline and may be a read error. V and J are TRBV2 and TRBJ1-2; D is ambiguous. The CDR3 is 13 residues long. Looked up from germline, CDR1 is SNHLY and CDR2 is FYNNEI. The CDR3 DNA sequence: TGTGCCAGCAGCGAAGACGGGTCATATGGCTACACCTTC. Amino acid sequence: CASSEDGSYGYTF.

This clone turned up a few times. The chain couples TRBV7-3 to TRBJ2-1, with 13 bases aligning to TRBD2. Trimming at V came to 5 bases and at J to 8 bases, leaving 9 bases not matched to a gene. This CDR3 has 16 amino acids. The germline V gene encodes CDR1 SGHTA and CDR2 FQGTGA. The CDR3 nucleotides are TGTGCCAGCAGCCCGGATAGACTAGCGGGGGGTCATGAGCAGTTCTTC. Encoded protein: CASSPDRLAGGHEQFF.

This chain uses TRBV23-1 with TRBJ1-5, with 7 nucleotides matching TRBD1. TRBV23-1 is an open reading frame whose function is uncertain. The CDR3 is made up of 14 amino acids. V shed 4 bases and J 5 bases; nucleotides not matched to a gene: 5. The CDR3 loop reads CASSLRDRDQPQHF. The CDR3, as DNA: TGCGCCAGCAGTCTTCGGGACAGAGATCAGCCCCAGCATTTT.

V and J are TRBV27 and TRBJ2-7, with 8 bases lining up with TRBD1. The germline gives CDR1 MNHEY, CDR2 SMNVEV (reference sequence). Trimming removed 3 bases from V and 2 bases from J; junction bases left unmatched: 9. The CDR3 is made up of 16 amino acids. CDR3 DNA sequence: TGTGCCAGCAGTTTTAGTGTGGGACAGGATACCTACGAGCAGTACTTC. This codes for CASSFSVGQDTYEQYF.

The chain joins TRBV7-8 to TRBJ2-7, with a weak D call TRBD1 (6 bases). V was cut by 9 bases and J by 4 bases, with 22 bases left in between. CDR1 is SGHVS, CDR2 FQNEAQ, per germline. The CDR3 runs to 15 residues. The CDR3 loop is CARRHTSGTPYEQYF. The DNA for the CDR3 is TGTGCCAGACGCCACACGTCCGGGACACCGTACGAGCAGTACTTC.

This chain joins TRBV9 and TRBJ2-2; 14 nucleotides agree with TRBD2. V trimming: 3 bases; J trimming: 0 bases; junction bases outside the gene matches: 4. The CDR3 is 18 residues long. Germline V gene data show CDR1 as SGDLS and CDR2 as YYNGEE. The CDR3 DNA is TGTGCCAGCAGCGGCCGACTAGCGGGGGGGCCGAACACCGGGGAGCTGTTTTTT. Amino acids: CASSGRLAGGPNTGELFF.

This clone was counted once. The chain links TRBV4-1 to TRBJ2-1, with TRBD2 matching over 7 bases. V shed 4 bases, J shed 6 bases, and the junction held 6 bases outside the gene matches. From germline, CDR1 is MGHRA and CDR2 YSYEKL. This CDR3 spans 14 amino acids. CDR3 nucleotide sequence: TGCGCCAGCAGCCCTAATGGACTAGGCAATGAGCAGTTCTTC. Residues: CASSPNGLGNEQFF.

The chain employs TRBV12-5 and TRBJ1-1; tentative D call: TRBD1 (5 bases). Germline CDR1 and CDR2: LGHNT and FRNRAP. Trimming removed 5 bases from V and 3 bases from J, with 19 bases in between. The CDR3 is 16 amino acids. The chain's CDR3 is CASGTPLGVEDTEAFF. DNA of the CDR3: TGTGCTAGTGGTACCCCCCTAGGGGTTGAGGACACTGAAGCTTTCTTT.

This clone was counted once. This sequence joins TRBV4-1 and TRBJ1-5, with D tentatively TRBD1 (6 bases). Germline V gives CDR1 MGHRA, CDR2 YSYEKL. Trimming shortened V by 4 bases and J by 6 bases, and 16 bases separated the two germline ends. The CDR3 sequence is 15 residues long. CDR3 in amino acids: CASSLQGYLTQPQHF. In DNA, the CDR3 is TGCGCCAGCAGCCTACAGGGATATCTCACTCAGCCCCAGCATTTT.

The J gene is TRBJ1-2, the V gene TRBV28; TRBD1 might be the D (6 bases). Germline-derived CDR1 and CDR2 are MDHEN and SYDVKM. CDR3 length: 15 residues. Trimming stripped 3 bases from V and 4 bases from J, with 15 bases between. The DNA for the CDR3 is TGTGCCAGCAGTTTCCCTATGGGGGCTATCTATGGCTACACCTTC. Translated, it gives CASSFPMGAIYGYTF.

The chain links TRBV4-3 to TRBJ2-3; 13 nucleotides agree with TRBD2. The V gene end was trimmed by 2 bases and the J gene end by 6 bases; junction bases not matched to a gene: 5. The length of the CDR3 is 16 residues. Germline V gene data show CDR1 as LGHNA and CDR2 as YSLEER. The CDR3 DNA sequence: TGCGCCAGCAGCCAACGGACTAGCGGGGGTTTTGATACGCAGTATTTT. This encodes CASSQRTSGGFDTQYF.

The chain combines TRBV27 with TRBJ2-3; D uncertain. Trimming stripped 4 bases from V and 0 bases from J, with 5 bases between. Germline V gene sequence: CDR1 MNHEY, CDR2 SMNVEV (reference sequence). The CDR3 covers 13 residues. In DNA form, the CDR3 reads TGTGCCAGCAGTTCTCTTAGCACAGATACGCAGTATTTT. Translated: CASSSLSTDTQYF.

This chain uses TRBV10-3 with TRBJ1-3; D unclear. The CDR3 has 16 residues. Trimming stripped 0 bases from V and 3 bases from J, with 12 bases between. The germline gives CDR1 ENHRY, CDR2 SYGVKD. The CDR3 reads CAISESRAGGGNTIYF. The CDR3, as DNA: TGTGCCATCAGTGAGTCGAGGGCAGGAGGTGGAAACACCATATATTTT.

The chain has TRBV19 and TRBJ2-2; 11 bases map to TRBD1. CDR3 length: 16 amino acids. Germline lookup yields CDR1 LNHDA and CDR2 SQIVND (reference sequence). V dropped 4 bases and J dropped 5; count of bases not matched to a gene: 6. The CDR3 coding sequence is TGTGCCAGTAGTAGCAGGGGACAGGGGGAAACCGGGGAGCTGTTTTTT. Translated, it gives CASSSRGQGETGELFF.

CDR3 sequence reads: CASSSLRDRTHEQYF. CDR3 coding DNA: TGTGCCAGCAGCTCGCTCCGGGACAGGACCCACGAGCAGTACTTC. This chain joins TRBV7-9 and TRBJ2-7; 8 bases align to TRBD1. The V gene end was trimmed by 4 bases and the J gene end by 5 bases; junction bases not matched to a gene: 10. The CDR3 runs to 15 residues. Germline CDR1 and CDR2: SEHNR and FQNEAQ (reference sequence).

The CDR3 nucleotides are TGTGCCAGCTCACCACTGGGACAGTCCCTTGGGAACACTGAAGCTTTCTTT. Amino acid sequence: CASSPLGQSLGNTEAFF. The chain has TRBV18 and TRBJ1-1; the match to TRBD1 covers 7 bases. The CDR3 sequence is 17 residues long. V lost 1 base and J lost 1; bases outside the gene matches: 9. The germline CDR1 and CDR2 sequences are KGHSH and LQKENI.